This paragraph covers one T cell receptor (beta chain) sequence. The antigen is not known. Researchers ran the PCR with 60 Vbeta and 13 Jbeta primers. Method: immunoSEQ multiplex PCR; TCRdb's copy keeps in-frame clones and lacks some. Of roughly 250,000 clones in the sample, over 70% are singletons; the top ten hold roughly 0.31%. The sample is drawn from a study of cytomegalovirus exposure and HLA in healthy donors. Notes on the study in general: Altogether, more than 150 TCR beta chains were recorded as cytomegalovirus-associated.

Germline assignment: CDR1 MNHEY and CDR2 SVGAGI. The CDR3 is 13 residues long. V dropped 2 bases and J dropped 5 bases, with 9 bases sitting between them. Sequenced: PBMCs. This receptor was obtained from a girl aged 2-10 years in good health and CMV-seronegative. The V and J genes are TRBV6-5 and TRBJ2-5; no definite D call. This CDR3 is CASSYVSGETQYF. The CDR3 bases are TGTGCCAGCAGTTACGTCTCTGGCGAGACCCAGTACTTC.